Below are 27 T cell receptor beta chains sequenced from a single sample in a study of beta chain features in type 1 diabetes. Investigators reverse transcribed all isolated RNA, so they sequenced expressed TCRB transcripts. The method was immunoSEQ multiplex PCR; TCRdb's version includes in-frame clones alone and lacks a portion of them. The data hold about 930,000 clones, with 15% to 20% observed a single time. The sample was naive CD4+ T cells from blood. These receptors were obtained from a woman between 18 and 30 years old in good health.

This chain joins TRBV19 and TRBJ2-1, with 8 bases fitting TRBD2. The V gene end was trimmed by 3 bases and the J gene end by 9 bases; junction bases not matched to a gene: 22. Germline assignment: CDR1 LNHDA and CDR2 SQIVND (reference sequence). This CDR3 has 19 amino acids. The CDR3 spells CASSMALGRAIASSGEQFF. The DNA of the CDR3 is TGTGCCAGTAGTATGGCTCTCGGGAGGGCCATCGCGTCCAGTGGTGAGCAGTTCTTC.

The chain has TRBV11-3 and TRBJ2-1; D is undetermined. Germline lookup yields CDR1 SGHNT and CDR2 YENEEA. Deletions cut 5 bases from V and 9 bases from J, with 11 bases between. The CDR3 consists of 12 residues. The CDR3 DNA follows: TGTGCCAGCAGCCCCGGATGGGGTGAGCAGTTCTTC. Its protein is CASSPGWGEQFF. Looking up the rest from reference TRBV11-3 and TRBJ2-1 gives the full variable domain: EAGVVQSPRYKIIEKKQPVAFWCNPISGHNTLYWYLQNLGQGPELLIRYENEEAVDDSQLPKDRFSAERLKGVDSTLKIQPAELGDSAVYLCASSPGWGEQFFGPGTRLTVL.

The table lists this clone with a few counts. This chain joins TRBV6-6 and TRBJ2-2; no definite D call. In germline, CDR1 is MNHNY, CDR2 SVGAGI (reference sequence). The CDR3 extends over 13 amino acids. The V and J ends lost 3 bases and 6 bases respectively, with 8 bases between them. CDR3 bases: TGTGCCAGCAGTTATGCAGGTTCCGGGGAGCTGTTTTTT. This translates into CASSYAGSGELFF.

CDR3 loop: CASSIIPGYEQYF. As DNA, the CDR3 is TGTGCCAGTAGTATAATCCCGGGCTACGAGCAGTACTTC. The rearrangement joins TRBV19 to TRBJ2-7; no clear D gene. Trimming took off 2 bases at V and 3 bases at J, with 8 bases between the two ends. Germline V gives CDR1 LNHDA, CDR2 SQIVND (reference sequence). This CDR3 spans 13 amino acids.

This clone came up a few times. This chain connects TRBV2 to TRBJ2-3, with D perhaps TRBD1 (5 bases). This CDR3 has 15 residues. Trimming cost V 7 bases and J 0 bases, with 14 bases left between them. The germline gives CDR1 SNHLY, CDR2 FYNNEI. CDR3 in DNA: TGTGCCAGCATCCGGACACGTACTAGCACAGATACGCAGTATTTT. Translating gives CASIRTRTSTDTQYF.

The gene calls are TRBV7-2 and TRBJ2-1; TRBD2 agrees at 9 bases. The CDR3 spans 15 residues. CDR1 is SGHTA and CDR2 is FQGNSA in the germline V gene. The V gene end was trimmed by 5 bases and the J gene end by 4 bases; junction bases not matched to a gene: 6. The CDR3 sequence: CASSLLAGLYNEQFF. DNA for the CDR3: TGTGCCAGCAGCCTTCTAGCGGGACTTTACAATGAGCAGTTCTTC. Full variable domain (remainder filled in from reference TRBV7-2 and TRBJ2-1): GAGVSQSPSNKVTEKGKDVELRCDPISGHTALYWYRQSLGQGLEFLIYFQGNSAPDKSGLPSDRFSAERTGGSVSTLTIQRTQQEDSAVYLCASSLLAGLYNEQFFGPGTRLTVL.

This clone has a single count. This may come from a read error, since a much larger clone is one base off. CDR3 amino acids: CASSSAYEQYF. The CDR3 nucleotides are TGTGCCAGCAGCTCCGCCTACGAGCAGTACTTC. The chain uses TRBV11-1 and TRBJ2-7; D not certain. Trimming pared 4 bases from V and 2 bases from J, leaving 3 bases between. The CDR3 runs to 11 residues. Germline assignment: CDR1 SGHAT and CDR2 FQDESV (reference sequence).

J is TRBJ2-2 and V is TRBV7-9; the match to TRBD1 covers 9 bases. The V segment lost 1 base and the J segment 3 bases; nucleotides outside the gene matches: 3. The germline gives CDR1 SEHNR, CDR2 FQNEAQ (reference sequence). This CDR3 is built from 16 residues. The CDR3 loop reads CASSLEGTGYTGELFF. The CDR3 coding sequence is TGTGCCAGCAGCTTAGAAGGGACAGGGTACACCGGGGAGCTGTTTTTT.

The CDR3 DNA follows: TGCGCCAGCAGCTCCTCCCGACTCTACGAGCAGTACTTC. This gives the protein CASSSSRLYEQYF. The chain carries TRBV5-1 and TRBJ2-7, with no clear D. The germline gives CDR1 SGHRS, CDR2 YFSETQ. V gave up 3 bases and J gave up 3 bases, with 10 bases separating them. There are 13 residues in the CDR3.

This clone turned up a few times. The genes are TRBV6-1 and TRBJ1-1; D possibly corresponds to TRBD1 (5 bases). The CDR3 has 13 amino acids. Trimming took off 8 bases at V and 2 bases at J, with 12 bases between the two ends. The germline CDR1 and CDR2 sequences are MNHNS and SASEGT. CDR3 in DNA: TGTGCCAGCCGTCCGGGGCCTAACACTGAAGCTTTCTTT. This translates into CASRPGPNTEAFF.

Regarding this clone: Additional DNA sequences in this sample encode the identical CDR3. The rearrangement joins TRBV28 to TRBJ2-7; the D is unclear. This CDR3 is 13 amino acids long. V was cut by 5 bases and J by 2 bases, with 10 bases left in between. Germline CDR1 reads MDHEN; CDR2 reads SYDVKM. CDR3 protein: CASSRPPTYEQYF. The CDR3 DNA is TGTGCCAGCAGTCGTCCGCCTACCTACGAGCAGTACTTC.

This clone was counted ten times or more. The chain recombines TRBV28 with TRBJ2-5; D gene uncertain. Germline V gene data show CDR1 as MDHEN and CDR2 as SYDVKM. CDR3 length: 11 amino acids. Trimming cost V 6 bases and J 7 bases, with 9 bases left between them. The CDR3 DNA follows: TGTGCCAGCAGCACCGCTTGGACCCAGTACTTC. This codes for CASSTAWTQYF.

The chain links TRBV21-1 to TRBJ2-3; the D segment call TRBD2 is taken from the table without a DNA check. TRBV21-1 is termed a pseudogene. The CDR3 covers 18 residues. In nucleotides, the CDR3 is TGTGCCAGCCCGGGACTAGCGGAACTCAGAGGGAGCACAGATACGCAGTATTTT. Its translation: CASPGLAELRGSTDTQYF.

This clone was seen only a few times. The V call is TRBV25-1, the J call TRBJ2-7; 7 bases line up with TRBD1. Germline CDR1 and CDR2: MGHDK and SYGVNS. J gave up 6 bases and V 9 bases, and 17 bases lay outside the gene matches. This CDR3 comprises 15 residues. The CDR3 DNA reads TGTGCCAGGTATTCCCCCCGGACAGGAATCGCCGAGCAGTACTTC. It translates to CARYSPRTGIAEQYF.

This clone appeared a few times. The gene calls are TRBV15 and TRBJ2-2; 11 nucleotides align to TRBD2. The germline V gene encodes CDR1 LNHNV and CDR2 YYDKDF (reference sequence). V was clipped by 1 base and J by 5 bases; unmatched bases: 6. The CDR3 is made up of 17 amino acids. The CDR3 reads CATSRVGLAGGTGELFF. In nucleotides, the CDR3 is TGTGCCACCAGCAGAGTCGGCCTAGCGGGAGGAACCGGGGAGCTGTTTTTT.

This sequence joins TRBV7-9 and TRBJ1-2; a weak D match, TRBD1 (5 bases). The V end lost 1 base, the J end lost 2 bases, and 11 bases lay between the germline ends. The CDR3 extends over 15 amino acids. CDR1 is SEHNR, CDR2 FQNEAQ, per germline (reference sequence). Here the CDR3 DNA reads TGTGCCAGCAGCTTAGGACAGCTGATAAACTATGGCTACACCTTC. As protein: CASSLGQLINYGYTF.

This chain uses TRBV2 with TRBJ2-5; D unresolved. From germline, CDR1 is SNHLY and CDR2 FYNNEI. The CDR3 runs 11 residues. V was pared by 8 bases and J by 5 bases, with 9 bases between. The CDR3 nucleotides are TGTGCCAGCGTGCGGATCGAGACCCAGTACTTC. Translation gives CASVRIETQYF.

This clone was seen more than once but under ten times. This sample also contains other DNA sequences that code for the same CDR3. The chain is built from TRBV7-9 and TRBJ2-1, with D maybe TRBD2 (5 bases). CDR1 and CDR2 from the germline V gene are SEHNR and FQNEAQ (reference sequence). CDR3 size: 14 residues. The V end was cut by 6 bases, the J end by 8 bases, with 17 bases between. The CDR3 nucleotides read TGTGCCAGCAGGGCGGGCCCACGATCGGATGAGCAGTTCTTC. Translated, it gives CASRAGPRSDEQFF.

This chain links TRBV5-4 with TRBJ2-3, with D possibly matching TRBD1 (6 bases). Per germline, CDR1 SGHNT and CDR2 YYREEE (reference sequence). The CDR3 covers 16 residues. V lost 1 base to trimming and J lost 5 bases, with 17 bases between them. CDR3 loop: CASSLYLTGLGDTQYF. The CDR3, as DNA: TGTGCCAGCAGCTTGTATCTCACAGGGTTGGGAGATACGCAGTATTTT.

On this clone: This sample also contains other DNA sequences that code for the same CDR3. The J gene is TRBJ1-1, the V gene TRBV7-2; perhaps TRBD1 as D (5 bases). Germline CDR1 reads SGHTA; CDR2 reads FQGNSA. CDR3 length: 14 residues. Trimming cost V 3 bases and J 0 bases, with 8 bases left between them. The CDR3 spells CASSLGRVNTEAFF. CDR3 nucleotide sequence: TGTGCCAGCAGCTTGGGACGGGTGAACACTGAAGCTTTCTTT.

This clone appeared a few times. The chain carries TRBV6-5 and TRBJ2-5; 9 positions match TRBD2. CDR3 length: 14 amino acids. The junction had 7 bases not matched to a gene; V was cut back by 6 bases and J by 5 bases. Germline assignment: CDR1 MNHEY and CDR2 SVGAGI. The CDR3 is CASRGLASRETQYF. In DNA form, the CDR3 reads TGTGCCAGCAGGGGACTAGCTAGTAGGGAGACCCAGTACTTC.

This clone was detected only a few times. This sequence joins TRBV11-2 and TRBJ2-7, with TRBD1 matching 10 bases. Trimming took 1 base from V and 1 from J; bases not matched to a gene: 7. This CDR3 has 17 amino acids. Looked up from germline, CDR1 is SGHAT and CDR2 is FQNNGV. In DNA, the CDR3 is TGTGCCAGCAGCTTAGCCGGACAGGGGGTCACGTCCTACGAGCAGTACTTC. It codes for CASSLAGQGVTSYEQYF.

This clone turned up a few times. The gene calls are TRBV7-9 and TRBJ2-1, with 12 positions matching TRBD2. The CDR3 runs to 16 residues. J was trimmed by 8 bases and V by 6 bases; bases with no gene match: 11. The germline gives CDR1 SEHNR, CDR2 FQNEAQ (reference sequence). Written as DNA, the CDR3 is TGTGCCAGCAGAAAGGGGCTAGCGGGAGGGTTGGATGAGCAGTTCTTC. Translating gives CASRKGLAGGLDEQFF.

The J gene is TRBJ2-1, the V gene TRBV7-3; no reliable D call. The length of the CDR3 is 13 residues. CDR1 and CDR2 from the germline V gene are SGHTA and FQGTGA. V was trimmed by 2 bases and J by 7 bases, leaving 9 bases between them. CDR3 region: CASSLPSTNEQFF. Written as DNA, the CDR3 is TGTGCCAGCAGCTTACCTAGTACAAATGAGCAGTTCTTC.

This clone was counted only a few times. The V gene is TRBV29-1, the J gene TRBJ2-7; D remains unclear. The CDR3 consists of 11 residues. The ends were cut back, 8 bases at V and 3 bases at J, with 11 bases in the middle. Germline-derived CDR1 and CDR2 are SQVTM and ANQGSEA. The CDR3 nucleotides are TGCAGCTACGGTAGTGTCTACGAGCAGTACTTC. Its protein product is CSYGSVYEQYF.

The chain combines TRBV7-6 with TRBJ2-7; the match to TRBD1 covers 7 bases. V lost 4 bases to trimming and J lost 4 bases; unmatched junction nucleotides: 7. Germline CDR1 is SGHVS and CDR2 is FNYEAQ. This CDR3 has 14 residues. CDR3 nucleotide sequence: TGTGCCAGCAGCTCACGGGACAGAGCTTACGAGCAGTACTTC. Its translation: CASSSRDRAYEQYF.

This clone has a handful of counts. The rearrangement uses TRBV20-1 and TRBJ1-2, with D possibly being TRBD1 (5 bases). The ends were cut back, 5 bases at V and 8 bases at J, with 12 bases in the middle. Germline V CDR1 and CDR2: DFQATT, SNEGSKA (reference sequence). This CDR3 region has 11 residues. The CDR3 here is CSASGWGGYTF. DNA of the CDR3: TGCAGTGCTTCAGGGTGGGGCGGCTACACCTTC.